A single sample gave rise to the 23 T cell receptor beta chains below, sequenced in a study of cytomegalovirus exposure and HLA in healthy donors. Use of 60 Vbeta and 13 Jbeta primers characterized the PCR. The assay was immunoSEQ multiplex PCR, and TCRdb's table has in-frame clones only and misses some. The sample carries around 100,000 clones, approximately 70% recorded once. Sequencing input: PBMCs. The receptors shown here come from a woman aged 18-29 years in good health and CMV-seropositive.

The chain is built from TRBV11-2 and TRBJ2-7; 8 nucleotides agree with TRBD2. Trimming cost V 5 bases and J 2 bases; bases outside gene matches: 8. The CDR3 sequence is 15 residues long. The germline gives CDR1 SGHAT, CDR2 FQNNGV. The CDR3 nucleotides are TGTGCCAGCAGCCCGACGGGAGGGGCCCCCTACGAGCAGTACTTC. It specifies CASSPTGGAPYEQYF. Combining the CDR3 with reference TRBV11-2 and TRBJ2-7 gives the whole variable domain EAGVAQSPRYKIIEKRQSVAFWCNPISGHATLYWYQQILGQGPKLLIQFQNNGVVDDSQLPKDRFSAERLKGVDSTLKIQPAKLEDSAVYLCASSPTGGAPYEQYFGPGTRLTVT.

The chain joins TRBV15 to TRBJ1-6; D ambiguous. CDR3 length: 16 residues. Germline-derived CDR1 and CDR2 are LNHNV and YYDKDF (reference sequence). Trimming removed 0 bases at V and 7 bases at J, with 13 bases between. CDR3 amino acids: CATSRERSRDNSPLHF. The CDR3, as DNA: TGTGCCACCAGCAGAGAGAGGAGCAGAGACAATTCACCCCTCCACTTT.

The chain recombines TRBV27 with TRBJ1-5; a weak D match, TRBD1 (6 bases). This CDR3 is 18 amino acids long. Germline V gene lookup returns CDR1 MNHEY and CDR2 SMNVEV (reference sequence). The V end was cut by 1 base, the J end by 0 bases, with 16 bases between. CDR3 amino acids: CASSLWSPGQNSNQPQHF. The DNA for the CDR3 is TGTGCCAGCAGTTTATGGAGCCCGGGACAAAATAGCAATCAGCCCCAGCATTTT.

This rearrangement joins TRBV11-2 to TRBJ1-1, with TRBD1 matching over 7 bases. Germline V gene lookup returns CDR1 SGHAT and CDR2 FQNNGV. Trimming removed 5 bases from V and 0 bases from J; junction bases left unmatched: 9. The CDR3 has 16 residues. CDR3 coding DNA: TGTGCCAGCAGCCCAGGGGGTGGGGGGATGAACACTGAAGCTTTCTTT. Translation: CASSPGGGGMNTEAFF.

This chain connects TRBV28 to TRBJ1-2; D is possibly TRBD1 (6 bases). The CDR3 loop spans 13 amino acids. CDR1 is MDHEN, CDR2 SYDVKM, per germline. Trimming left V 5 bases short and J 1 base short, with 8 bases between. The CDR3 sequence is CASSLQGNYGYTF. Here the CDR3 DNA reads TGTGCCAGCAGTCTACAGGGTAACTATGGCTACACCTTC.

V gene TRBV30 combines with J gene TRBJ2-2, with 9 bases identical to TRBD2. This CDR3 comprises 15 residues. Germline values: CDR1 GTSNPN, CDR2 SVGIG (reference sequence). The ends lost 8 bases at V and 4 bases at J; junction bases unmatched: 11. CDR3 amino acids: CASNGRLAVTGELFF. The CDR3 nucleotides are TGTGCCAGTAATGGGAGACTAGCGGTCACCGGGGAGCTGTTTTTT.

This clone was observed a few times. CDR3 nucleotide sequence: TGTGCCAGCAGTGAGACACAGGGAATGAACACTGAAGCTTTCTTT. This sequence encodes CASSETQGMNTEAFF. The chain employs TRBV28 and TRBJ1-1; a possible D gene is TRBD1 (6 bases). The CDR3 is 15 amino acids. CDR1 is MDHEN, CDR2 SYDVKM, per germline. Trimming removed 5 bases at V and 0 bases at J, with 13 bases between.

The rearrangement links TRBV29-1 to TRBJ2-5, with TRBD1 matching 7 bases. Near its end, the DNA agrees better with TRBJ2-7, so the J call may be wrong. Germline V lookup: CDR1 SQVTM, CDR2 ANQGSEA. This CDR3 spans 13 amino acids. This chain's CDR3 is CSVEYDRAYEQYF. CDR3 nucleotides: TGCAGCGTTGAGTACGACAGGGCCTACGAGCAGTACTTC.

This clone was counted only a few times. CDR3 region: CATSRDVLPQHF. CDR3 DNA sequence: TGTGCCACCAGCAGAGACGTTCTGCCCCAGCATTTT. The genes are TRBV15 and TRBJ1-5, with no clear D. V lost 0 bases and J 9 bases, leaving 6 bases between the germline ends. Germline loops: CDR1 LNHNV, CDR2 YYDKDF (reference sequence). CDR3 size: 12 residues.

The chain combines TRBV6-5 with TRBJ2-7; 8 positions match TRBD1. The length of the CDR3 is 14 residues. V was pared by 4 bases and J by 1 base, with 3 bases of the junction left unmatched. From germline, CDR1 is MNHEY and CDR2 SVGAGI. CDR3 amino acids: CASSLGQESYEQYF. Here the CDR3 DNA reads TGTGCCAGCAGTTTGGGACAGGAGTCCTACGAGCAGTACTTC.

The chain links TRBV7-3 to TRBJ2-5; TRBD2 might be the D (6 bases). The CDR3 has 15 amino acids. The V end lost 3 bases, the J end lost 3 bases, and 14 bases lay between the germline ends. CDR1 is SGHTA, CDR2 FQGTGA, per germline. This CDR3 is CASSLASGGEETQYF. In DNA form, the CDR3 reads TGTGCCAGCAGCTTGGCCAGCGGCGGGGAAGAGACCCAGTACTTC.

This rearrangement joins TRBV28 to TRBJ2-7; a possible D gene is TRBD1 (5 bases). Deletions cut 8 bases from V and 2 bases from J, with 13 bases between. This CDR3 is 13 amino acids long. The germline V gene has CDR1 MDHEN and CDR2 SYDVKM. The CDR3 region is CASLEQVTYEQYF. The CDR3 region has the DNA TGTGCCAGCCTGGAACAGGTGACCTACGAGCAGTACTTC.

This clone was observed a handful of times. This rearrangement joins TRBV27 to TRBJ2-1, with TRBD1 matching over 8 bases. In germline, CDR1 is MNHEY, CDR2 SMNVEV (reference sequence). V dropped 3 bases and J dropped 7; count of bases not matched to a gene: 5. The CDR3 has 14 residues. For the CDR3, the DNA is TGTGCCAGCAGTTTTACAGGGGGAAGTAATGAGCAGTTCTTC. This sequence encodes CASSFTGGSNEQFF.

The CDR3 sequence is CATSRDREEGNQPQHF. CDR3 DNA sequence: TGTGCCACCAGCAGAGACAGGGAAGAGGGCAATCAGCCCCAGCATTTT. The rearrangement links TRBV15 to TRBJ1-5; D might be TRBD1 (5 bases). CDR1 is LNHNV, CDR2 YYDKDF, per germline (reference sequence). The V end lost 0 bases, the J end lost 2 bases, and 11 bases lay between the germline ends. The CDR3 consists of 16 residues.

This chain links TRBV7-9 with TRBJ2-7, with D unclear. Germline loops: CDR1 SEHNR, CDR2 FQNEAQ (reference sequence). Between the trimmed V and J ends, which lost 5 bases and 4 bases, there was a span of 27 bases. This CDR3 is 18 amino acids long. The CDR3 here is CASSPTAGPSRRVYEQYF. In DNA, the CDR3 is TGTGCCAGCAGCCCCACGGCTGGGCCCTCAAGAAGAGTTTACGAGCAGTACTTC.

This clone was observed a handful of times. The genes are TRBV2 and TRBJ2-1; 11 positions agree with TRBD2. The CDR3 is 15 residues long. The J segment lost 12 bases and the V segment lost 5 bases, leaving 12 bases of the junction unmatched. Per the germline V gene, CDR1 is SNHLY and CDR2 is FYNNEI. The CDR3 DNA reads as TGTGCCAGCAGTCTGCGCGGGACTAGCGGAGCGGCGCAGTTCTTC. It yields the protein CASSLRGTSGAAQFF.

V is TRBV6-5 and J is TRBJ2-7; no reliable D call. The CDR3 spans 11 residues. Per the germline V gene, CDR1 is MNHEY and CDR2 is SVGAGI. Trimming removed 4 bases from V and 5 bases from J, with 6 bases in between. As DNA, the CDR3 is TGTGCCAGCAGTTCGAGCCACGAGCAGTACTTC. Its protein product is CASSSSHEQYF.

The CDR3 loop reads CAWRYSSEQYF. The CDR3 DNA sequence: TGTGCCTGGAGATATAGCAGCGAGCAGTACTTC. V usage is TRBV30 and J usage is TRBJ2-7; D uncertain. The CDR3 sequence is 11 residues long. V shed 3 bases and J shed 6 bases, with 9 bases lying between them. Germline CDR1 reads GTSNPN; CDR2 reads SVGIG (reference sequence). Variable domain in full (rest from reference TRBV30 and TRBJ2-7): SQTIHQWPATLVQPVGSPLSLECTVEGTSNPNLYWYRQAAGRGLQLLFYSVGIGQISSEVPQNLSASRPQDRQFILSSKKLLLSDSGFYLCAWRYSSEQYFGPGTRLTVT.

The V and J genes are TRBV27 and TRBJ2-5, with D tentatively TRBD1 (6 bases). Trimming removed 3 bases at V and 5 bases at J, with 13 bases between. CDR3 length equals 14 residues. Germline CDR1 and CDR2: MNHEY and SMNVEV (reference sequence). CDR3 coding DNA: TGTGCCAGCAGTTTCGTCCCCAGGGGCGAGACCCAGTACTTC. Translating it yields CASSFVPRGETQYF.

The chain joins TRBV6-1 to TRBJ2-5; the D is unclear. The germline gives CDR1 MNHNS, CDR2 SASEGT. This CDR3 has 15 amino acids. The germline V and J ends were trimmed by 8 bases and 1 base, with 17 bases remaining between them. The CDR3 is CASWPTEFAQETQYF. In nucleotides, the CDR3 is TGTGCCAGCTGGCCAACGGAGTTCGCCCAAGAGACCCAGTACTTC.

V gene TRBV7-9 combines with J gene TRBJ1-1; possible D gene TRBD1, 5 bases. V lost 5 bases and J 5 bases, leaving 9 bases between the germline ends. This CDR3 spans 12 amino acids. Germline V gene lookup returns CDR1 SEHNR and CDR2 FQNEAQ (reference sequence). The CDR3 nucleotides are TGTGCCAGCAGCGGGGGGAGGACTGAAGCTTTCTTT. Amino acid sequence: CASSGGRTEAFF.

The chain uses TRBV6-4 and TRBJ1-1; 10 nucleotides match TRBD1. Germline assignment: CDR1 MRHNA and CDR2 SNTAGT. This CDR3 has 14 residues. J was trimmed by 2 bases and V by 5 bases; bases with no gene match: 2. The CDR3 sequence: CASSPTGGNTEAFF. Here the CDR3 DNA reads TGTGCCAGCAGTCCGACAGGGGGCAACACTGAAGCTTTCTTT.

The chain carries TRBV7-9 and TRBJ2-7; 7 positions match TRBD1. Trimming removed 2 bases from V and 0 bases from J; junction bases left unmatched: 4. Per germline, CDR1 SEHNR and CDR2 FQNEAQ (reference sequence). The CDR3 totals 15 residues. This CDR3 is CASSLLGQASYEQYF. The DNA of the CDR3 is TGTGCCAGCAGCTTACTCGGACAGGCCTCCTACGAGCAGTACTTC.